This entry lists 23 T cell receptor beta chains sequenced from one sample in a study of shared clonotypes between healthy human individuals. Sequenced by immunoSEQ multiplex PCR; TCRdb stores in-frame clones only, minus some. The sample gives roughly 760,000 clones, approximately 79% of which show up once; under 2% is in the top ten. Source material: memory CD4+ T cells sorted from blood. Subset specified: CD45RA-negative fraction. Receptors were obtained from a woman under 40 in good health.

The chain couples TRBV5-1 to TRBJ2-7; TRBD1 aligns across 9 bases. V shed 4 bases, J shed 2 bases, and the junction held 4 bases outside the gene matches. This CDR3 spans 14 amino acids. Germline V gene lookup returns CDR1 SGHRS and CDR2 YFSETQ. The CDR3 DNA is TGCGCCAGCAGCGGAGGACAGGGGACCTACGAGCAGTACTTC. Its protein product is CASSGGQGTYEQYF.

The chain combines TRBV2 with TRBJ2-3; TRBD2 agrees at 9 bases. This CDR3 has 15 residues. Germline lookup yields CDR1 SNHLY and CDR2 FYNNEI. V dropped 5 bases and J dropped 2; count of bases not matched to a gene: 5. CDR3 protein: CASSLAGVLTDTQYF. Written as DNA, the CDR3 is TGTGCCAGCAGTTTAGCGGGAGTTCTCACAGATACGCAGTATTTT.

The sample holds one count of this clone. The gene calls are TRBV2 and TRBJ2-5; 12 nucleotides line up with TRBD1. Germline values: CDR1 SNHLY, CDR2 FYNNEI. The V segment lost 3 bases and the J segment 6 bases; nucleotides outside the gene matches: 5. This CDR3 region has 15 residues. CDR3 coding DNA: TGTGCCAGCAGTGAGGGGACAGGGGGCGTTCAGACCCAGTACTTC. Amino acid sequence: CASSEGTGGVQTQYF.

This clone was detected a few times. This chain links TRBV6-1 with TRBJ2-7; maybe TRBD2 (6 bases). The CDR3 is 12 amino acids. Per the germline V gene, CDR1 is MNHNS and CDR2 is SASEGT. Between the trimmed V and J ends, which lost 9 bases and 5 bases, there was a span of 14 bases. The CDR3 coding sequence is TGTGCCAGTCGCACCAAGCGGGACGAGCAGTACTTC. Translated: CASRTKRDEQYF.

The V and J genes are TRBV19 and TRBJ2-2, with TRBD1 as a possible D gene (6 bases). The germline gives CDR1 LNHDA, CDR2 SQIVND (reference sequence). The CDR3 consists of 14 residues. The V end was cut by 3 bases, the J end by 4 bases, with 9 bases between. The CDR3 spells CASSISGATGELFF. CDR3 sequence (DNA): TGTGCCAGTAGTATTTCAGGGGCCACCGGGGAGCTGTTTTTT. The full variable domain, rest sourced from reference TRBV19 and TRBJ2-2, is DGGITQSPKYLFRKEGQNVTLSCEQNLNHDAMYWYRQDPGQGLRLIYYSQIVNDFQKGDIAEGYSVSREKKESFPLTVTSAQKNPTAFYLCASSISGATGELFFGEGSRLTVL.

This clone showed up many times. The CDR3 is CASSLLGTDGYTF. The CDR3 DNA is TGTGCCAGCTCTTTACTCGGGACAGATGGCTACACCTTC. The genes are TRBV25-1 and TRBJ1-2, with 7 bases lining up with TRBD1. Germline V gene sequence: CDR1 MGHDK, CDR2 SYGVNS. CDR3 length: 13 amino acids. The V gene end was trimmed by 8 bases and the J gene end by 6 bases; junction bases not matched to a gene: 9.

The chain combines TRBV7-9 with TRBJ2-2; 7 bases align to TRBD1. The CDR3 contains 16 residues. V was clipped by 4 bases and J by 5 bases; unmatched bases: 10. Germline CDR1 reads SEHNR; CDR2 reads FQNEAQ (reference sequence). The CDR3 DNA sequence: TGTGCCAGCAGCTCTCGACAGGGAAGTCATACCGGGGAGCTGTTTTTT. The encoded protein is CASSSRQGSHTGELFF.

For the CDR3, the DNA is TGCAGTGCTGCCTTCAACTACGAGCAGTACTTC. Residues: CSAAFNYEQYF. V is TRBV20-1 and J is TRBJ2-7; D call uncertain. This CDR3 spans 11 amino acids. Germline lookup yields CDR1 DFQATT and CDR2 SNEGSKA (reference sequence). V was cut by 5 bases and J by 3 bases, with 8 bases left in between.

The CDR3 DNA follows: TGTGCCAGCAGCAAAAGACGCGGCTACGAGCAGTACTTC. Translated, it gives CASSKRRGYEQYF. The chain has TRBV7-3 and TRBJ2-7, with D hard to call. Germline loops: CDR1 SGHTA, CDR2 FQGTGA. The CDR3 spans 13 residues. Trimming removed 5 bases from V and 3 bases from J, with 11 bases in between.

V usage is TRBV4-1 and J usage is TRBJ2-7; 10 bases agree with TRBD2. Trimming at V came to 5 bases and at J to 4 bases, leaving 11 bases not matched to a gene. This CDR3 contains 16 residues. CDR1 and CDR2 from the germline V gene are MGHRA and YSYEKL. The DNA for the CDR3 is TGCGCCAGCAGCGTAACCGGGACTAGCGTGGGGTACGAGCAGTACTTC. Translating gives CASSVTGTSVGYEQYF.

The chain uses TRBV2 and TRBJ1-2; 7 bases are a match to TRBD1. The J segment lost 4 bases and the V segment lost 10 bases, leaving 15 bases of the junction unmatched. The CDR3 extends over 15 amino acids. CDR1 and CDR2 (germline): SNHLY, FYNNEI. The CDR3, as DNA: TGTGCCACGTCCCGGGACAGTCTCGCGGGCTATGGCTACACCTTC. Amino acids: CATSRDSLAGYGYTF.

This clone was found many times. The DNA for the CDR3 is TGTGCCGGGAAAGGACAGGGCTACACTGAAGCTTTCTTT. Translated, it gives CAGKGQGYTEAFF. This chain links TRBV30 with TRBJ1-1, with TRBD1 matching over 8 bases. CDR1 and CDR2 (germline): GTSNPN, SVGIG (reference sequence). The V gene end was trimmed by 8 bases and the J gene end by 3 bases; junction bases not matched to a gene: 8. This CDR3 has 13 residues.

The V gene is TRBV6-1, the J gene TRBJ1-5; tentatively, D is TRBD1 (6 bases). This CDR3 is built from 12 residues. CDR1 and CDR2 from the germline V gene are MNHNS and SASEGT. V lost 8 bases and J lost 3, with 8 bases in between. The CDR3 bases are TGTGCCAGCGGGGGACACAATCAGCCCCAGCATTTT. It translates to CASGGHNQPQHF.

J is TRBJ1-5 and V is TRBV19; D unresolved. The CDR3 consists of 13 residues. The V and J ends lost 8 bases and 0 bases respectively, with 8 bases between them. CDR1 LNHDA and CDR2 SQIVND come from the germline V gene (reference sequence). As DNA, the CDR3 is TGTGCCAGTCGAGACCCTAGCAATCAGCCCCAGCATTTT. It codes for CASRDPSNQPQHF. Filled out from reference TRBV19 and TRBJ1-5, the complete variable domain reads DGGITQSPKYLFRKEGQNVTLSCEQNLNHDAMYWYRQDPGQGLRLIYYSQIVNDFQKGDIAEGYSVSREKKESFPLTVTSAQKNPTAFYLCASRDPSNQPQHFGDGTRLSIL.

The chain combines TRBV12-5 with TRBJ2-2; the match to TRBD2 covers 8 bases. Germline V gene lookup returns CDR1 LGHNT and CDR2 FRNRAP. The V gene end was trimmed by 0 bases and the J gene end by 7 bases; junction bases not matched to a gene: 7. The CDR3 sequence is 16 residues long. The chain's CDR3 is CASGLVRSSGSGELFF. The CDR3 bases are TGTGCTAGTGGTTTGGTCAGATCGAGCGGGAGCGGGGAGCTGTTTTTT.

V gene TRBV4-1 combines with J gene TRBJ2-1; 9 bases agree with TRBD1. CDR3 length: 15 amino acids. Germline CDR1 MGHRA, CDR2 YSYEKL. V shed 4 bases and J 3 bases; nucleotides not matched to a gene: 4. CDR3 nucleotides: TGCGCCAGCAGCCCCTGGACAGGGGACTACAATGAGCAGTTCTTC. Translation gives CASSPWTGDYNEQFF.

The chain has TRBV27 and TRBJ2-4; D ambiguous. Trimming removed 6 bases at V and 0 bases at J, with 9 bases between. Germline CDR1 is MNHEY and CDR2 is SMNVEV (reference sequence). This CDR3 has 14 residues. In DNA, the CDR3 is TGTGCCAGCAGGCCTTTACTAGCCAAAAACATTCAGTACTTC. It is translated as CASRPLLAKNIQYF.

CDR3 region: CASSAENMNTEAFF. The CDR3 DNA sequence: TGTGCCAGCTCAGCAGAGAACATGAACACTGAAGCTTTCTTT. V gene TRBV18 combines with J gene TRBJ1-1; D gene ambiguous. The germline V gene has CDR1 KGHSH and CDR2 LQKENI. Deletions cut 5 bases from V and 0 bases from J, with 10 bases between. This CDR3 is 14 amino acids long.

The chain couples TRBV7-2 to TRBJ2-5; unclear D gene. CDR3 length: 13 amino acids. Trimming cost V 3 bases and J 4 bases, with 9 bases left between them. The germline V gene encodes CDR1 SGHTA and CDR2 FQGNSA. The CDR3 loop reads CASSLGRTETQYF. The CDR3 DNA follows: TGTGCCAGCAGCTTGGGCCGAACAGAGACCCAGTACTTC.

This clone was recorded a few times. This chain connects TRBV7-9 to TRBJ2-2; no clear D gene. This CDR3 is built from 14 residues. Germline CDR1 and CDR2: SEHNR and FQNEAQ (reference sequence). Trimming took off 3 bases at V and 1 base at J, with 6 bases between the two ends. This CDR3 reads CASSFSVNTGELFF. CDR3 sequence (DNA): TGTGCCAGCAGCTTTTCAGTGAACACCGGGGAGCTGTTTTTT.

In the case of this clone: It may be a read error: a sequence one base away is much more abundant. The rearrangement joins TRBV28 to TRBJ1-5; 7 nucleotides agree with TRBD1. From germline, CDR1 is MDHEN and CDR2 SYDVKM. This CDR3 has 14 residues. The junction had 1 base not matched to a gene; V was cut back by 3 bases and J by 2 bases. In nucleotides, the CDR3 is TGTGCCAGCAGTTTCGGGACAGGCAATCAGCCCCAGCATTTT. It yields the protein CASSFGTGNQPQHF.

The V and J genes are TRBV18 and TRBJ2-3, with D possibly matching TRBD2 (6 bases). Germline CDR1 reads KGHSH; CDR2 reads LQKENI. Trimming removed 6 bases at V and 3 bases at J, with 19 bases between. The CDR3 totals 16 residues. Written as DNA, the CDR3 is TGTGCCAGCTCTCCTCGGGGGACGATGGGTACAGATACGCAGTATTTT. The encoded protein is CASSPRGTMGTDTQYF.

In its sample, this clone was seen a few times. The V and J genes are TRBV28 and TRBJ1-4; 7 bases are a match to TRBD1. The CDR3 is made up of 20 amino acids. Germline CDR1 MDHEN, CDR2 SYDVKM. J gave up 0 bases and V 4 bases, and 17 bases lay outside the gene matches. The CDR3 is CASSSPAEGQPGSTNEKLFF. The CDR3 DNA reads TGTGCCAGCAGTTCTCCGGCTGAGGGACAGCCTGGATCAACTAATGAAAAACTGTTTTTT.